This is a list of T cell receptor beta chains from one sample in a study of glioma-infiltrating T cells after dendritic cell vaccination. The method was immunoSEQ multiplex PCR; TCRdb's version includes in-frame clones alone and lacks a portion of them. The sample carries about 92,000 clones, approximately 90% recorded once. The starting material was blood, obtained before dendritic cell vaccination. These TCRs come from a human donor with glioblastoma. Each CDR3 is given with its conserved first and last residue. A D gene is named only where the DNA matches it firmly. The size of a clone is reported for some rows only, either as once, few or many, or as a class for expanded clones.

J gene: TRBJ1-4; D gene: TRBD1; clone size: -; V gene: TRBV6-5; CDR3 DNA: TGTGCCACCAGAATCGGGACAGCCTATGAAAAACTGTTTTTT; CDR3 protein: CATRIGTAYEKLFF
J gene: TRBJ2-6; D gene: -; clone size: -; V gene: TRBV28; CDR3 DNA: TGTGCCAGCAGCTCCCCCCCCTCTGGGGCCAACGTCCTGACTTTC; CDR3 protein: CASSSPPSGANVLTF
J gene: TRBJ2-5; D gene: TRBD1; clone size: -; V gene: TRBV7-7; CDR3 DNA: TGTGCCAGCAGCTCGACAGGGGTGGAAGAGACCCAGTACTTC; CDR3 protein: CASSSTGVEETQYF
J gene: TRBJ2-1; D gene: -; clone size: -; V gene: TRBV7-3; CDR3 DNA: TGTGCCAGCAGCCCGAACTTATACGATGAGCAGTTCTTC; CDR3 protein: CASSPNLYDEQFF
J gene: TRBJ2-1; D gene: TRBD2; clone size: -; V gene: TRBV5-1; CDR3 DNA: TGCGCCAGCAGCTTTCAGCGGGAGGCTTACGATGAGCAGTTCTTC; CDR3 protein: CASSFQREAYDEQFF
J gene: TRBJ2-7; D gene: -; clone size: once; V gene: TRBV25-1; CDR3 DNA: TGTGCCACCCGAGGCCGCGCCTACGAGCAGTACTTC; CDR3 protein: CATRGRAYEQYF
J gene: TRBJ2-7; D gene: TRBD1; clone size: -; V gene: TRBV7-2; CDR3 DNA: TGTGCCAGCAGAGGACAGGGGGCTAACGACGAGCAGTACTTC; CDR3 protein: CASRGQGANDEQYF
J gene: TRBJ2-5; D gene: -; clone size: -; V gene: TRBV27; CDR3 DNA: TGTGCCAGCAGTTCCGACGACCGGGAGTTGGCTACCCAGTACTTC; CDR3 protein: CASSSDDRELATQYF
J gene: TRBJ2-3; D gene: -; clone size: -; V gene: TRBV28; CDR3 DNA: TGTGCCAGCAGTCCGGGACAAAACACAGATACGCAGTATTTT; CDR3 protein: CASSPGQNTDTQYF
J gene: TRBJ2-1; D gene: TRBD1; clone size: -; V gene: TRBV7-3; CDR3 DNA: TGTGCCAGCAGCTCCTCGGCCGGGACAGGGGCATTCAATGAGCAGTTCTTC; CDR3 protein: CASSSSAGTGAFNEQFF
J gene: TRBJ2-1; D gene: TRBD1; clone size: -; V gene: TRBV7-2; CDR3 DNA: TGTGCCAGCAGCCCGGGGGGGGGACAGGGGGTCAATGAGCAGTTCTTC; CDR3 protein: CASSPGGGQGVNEQFF
J gene: TRBJ1-2; D gene: TRBD1; clone size: -; V gene: TRBV28; CDR3 DNA: TGTGCCAGCAAAACCGGGACAGGGGGCGGCTATGGCTACACCTTC; CDR3 protein: CASKTGTGGGYGYTF
J gene: TRBJ2-2; D gene: -; clone size: -; V gene: TRBV5-6; CDR3 DNA: TGTGCCAGCAGCCCCTTGCGGGTCGTTAACACCGGGGAGCTGTTTTTT; CDR3 protein: CASSPLRVVNTGELFF
J gene: TRBJ1-1; D gene: -; clone size: -; V gene: TRBV9; CDR3 DNA: TGTGCCAGCAGCGCCAGGGTAGCGGGCACTGAAGCTTTCTTT; CDR3 protein: CASSARVAGTEAFF
J gene: TRBJ2-1; D gene: -; clone size: -; V gene: TRBV19; CDR3 DNA: TGTGCCAGTAGTAGTCTCCTAGCAGTCGACAATGAGCAGTTCTTC; CDR3 protein: CASSSLLAVDNEQFF
J gene: TRBJ2-5; D gene: TRBD1; clone size: -; V gene: TRBV25-1; CDR3 DNA: TGTGCCAGCAGTGACTCTACGGACAGGGGAAAAGAGACCCAGTACTTC; CDR3 protein: CASSDSTDRGKETQYF
J gene: TRBJ2-7; D gene: TRBD1; clone size: -; V gene: TRBV5-4; CDR3 DNA: TGTGCCAGCAGCTTATTACAGGACAGGGACCGCGAGCAGTACTTC; CDR3 protein: CASSLLQDRDREQYF
J gene: TRBJ1-2; D gene: -; clone size: once; V gene: TRBV6-5; CDR3 DNA: TGTGCCAGCAGTTATCAGCAGGGCGACTATGGCTACACCTTC; CDR3 protein: CASSYQQGDYGYTF
J gene: TRBJ1-1; D gene: TRBD1; clone size: few; V gene: TRBV9; CDR3 DNA: TGTGCCAGCAGCAGGGGGCTCGTGAACACTGAAGCTTTCTTT; CDR3 protein: CASSRGLVNTEAFF
J gene: TRBJ1-4; D gene: -; clone size: -; V gene: TRBV5-4; CDR3 DNA: TGTGCCAGCAGCGGGGGGTCGGATTCCCTTAGTGAAAAACTGTTTTTT; CDR3 protein: CASSGGSDSLSEKLFF
J gene: TRBJ1-2; D gene: TRBD1; clone size: -; V gene: TRBV19; CDR3 DNA: TGTGCCAGTAGGCCGCCCACAGGGGTGGAATATGGCTACACCTTC; CDR3 protein: CASRPPTGVEYGYTF
J gene: TRBJ1-4; D gene: TRBD1; clone size: -; V gene: TRBV25-1; CDR3 DNA: TGTGCCAGCAGTGAACCGACAGGGGGACAAGAAAAACTGTTTTTT; CDR3 protein: CASSEPTGGQEKLFF
J gene: TRBJ1-3; D gene: -; clone size: once; V gene: TRBV30; CDR3 DNA: TGTGCCTGGAGTAGTAGCGGGGGGCGAGGAAACACCATATATTTT; CDR3 protein: CAWSSSGGRGNTIYF
J gene: TRBJ2-2; D gene: TRBD2; clone size: -; V gene: TRBV9; CDR3 DNA: TGTGCCAGCAGGCCCCGGGGGGGGTTCGGCGACACCGGGGAGCTGTTTTTT; CDR3 protein: CASRPRGGFGDTGELFF
J gene: TRBJ2-5; D gene: -; clone size: -; V gene: TRBV28; CDR3 DNA: TGTGCCAGCAGTTTAGGCGGTGAAGGCCTAGAGACCCAGTACTTC; CDR3 protein: CASSLGGEGLETQYF
J gene: TRBJ2-5; D gene: TRBD2; clone size: -; V gene: TRBV6-6; CDR3 DNA: TGTGCCAGCAGTTCCCCGGGTAGCGGGGTTCAGACCCAGTACTTC; CDR3 protein: CASSSPGSGVQTQYF
J gene: TRBJ2-6; D gene: TRBD1; clone size: -; V gene: TRBV10-3; CDR3 DNA: TGTGCCATCAGCGCCTTACAGGGGAGCCCCTCTGGGGCCAACGTCCTGACTTTC; CDR3 protein: CAISALQGSPSGANVLTF
J gene: TRBJ2-1; D gene: -; clone size: -; V gene: TRBV7-9; CDR3 DNA: TGTGCCAGCAGCTTAGCTGGGGGCGATGAGCAGTTCTTC; CDR3 protein: CASSLAGGDEQFF
J gene: TRBJ2-7; D gene: TRBD2; clone size: few; V gene: TRBV9; CDR3 DNA: TGTGCCAGCAGCGGGGGGACTAGCGGGAATCCCTACGAGCAGTACTTC; CDR3 protein: CASSGGTSGNPYEQYF
J gene: TRBJ2-7; D gene: TRBD2; clone size: -; V gene: TRBV5-1; CDR3 DNA: TGCGCCAGCAGCTTAGGGACTAGCGACTCCTACGAGCAGTACTTC; CDR3 protein: CASSLGTSDSYEQYF
J gene: TRBJ2-1; D gene: TRBD1; clone size: -; V gene: TRBV29-1; CDR3 DNA: TGCAGCGTTGTCGGCCCGGGACAGGAAAACAATGAGCAGTTCTTC; CDR3 protein: CSVVGPGQENNEQFF
J gene: TRBJ1-1; D gene: TRBD1; clone size: -; V gene: TRBV7-9; CDR3 DNA: TGTGCCAGCGCGGTAGGGGACAGCCTAATATCGAACACTGAAGCTTTCTTT; CDR3 protein: CASAVGDSLISNTEAFF
J gene: TRBJ1-5; D gene: -; clone size: -; V gene: TRBV7-6; CDR3 DNA: TGTGCCAGCAGCTTAGGCGACAGTTCACATCAGCCCCAGCATTTT; CDR3 protein: CASSLGDSSHQPQHF
J gene: TRBJ2-7; D gene: -; clone size: -; V gene: TRBV5-6; CDR3 DNA: TGTGCCAGCAGCCCTATGCTCCGATCCTACGAGCAGTACTTC; CDR3 protein: CASSPMLRSYEQYF
J gene: TRBJ1-1; D gene: -; clone size: -; V gene: TRBV7-9; CDR3 DNA: TGTGCCAGCAGCCCTCAGGGGATGAGGGAGAACACTGAAGCTTTCTTT; CDR3 protein: CASSPQGMRENTEAFF
J gene: TRBJ1-3; D gene: -; clone size: -; V gene: TRBV19; CDR3 DNA: TGTGCCAGTTTTCGTGGAGACTCTGGAAACACCATATATTTT; CDR3 protein: CASFRGDSGNTIYF
J gene: TRBJ2-2; D gene: -; clone size: -; V gene: TRBV29-1; CDR3 DNA: TGCAGCCACCTAGGCGGTCTCGGGGAGCTGTTTTTT; CDR3 protein: CSHLGGLGELFF
J gene: TRBJ1-4; D gene: -; clone size: -; V gene: TRBV7-3; CDR3 DNA: TGTGCCAGCAGCTCAGGGCCTAATGAAAAACTGTTTTTT; CDR3 protein: CASSSGPNEKLFF
J gene: TRBJ1-3; D gene: TRBD1; clone size: few; V gene: TRBV6-1; CDR3 DNA: TGTGCCAGTGCAGAACAGGGGACTGGAAACACCATATATTTT; CDR3 protein: CASAEQGTGNTIYF
J gene: TRBJ2-3; D gene: -; clone size: -; V gene: TRBV5-6; CDR3 DNA: TGTGCCAGCGGTTTCTTCGGGACGGGAGGCACAGATACGCAGTATTTT; CDR3 protein: CASGFFGTGGTDTQYF
J gene: TRBJ2-5; D gene: TRBD1; clone size: few; V gene: TRBV7-9; CDR3 DNA: TGTGCCAGCAGTGGAGGGACAGGGGTCCAAGAGACCCAGTACTTC; CDR3 protein: CASSGGTGVQETQYF
J gene: TRBJ1-1; D gene: -; clone size: -; V gene: TRBV14; CDR3 DNA: TGTGCCAGCAGCCAGCGAAGAGTTAGGGGGAACACTGAAGCTTTCTTT; CDR3 protein: CASSQRRVRGNTEAFF
J gene: TRBJ2-5; D gene: -; clone size: -; V gene: TRBV4-1; CDR3 DNA: TGCGCCAGCAGCCAAGTCACAGTCTCTCCGAGCCACTTC; CDR3 protein: CASSQVTVSPSHF
J gene: TRBJ2-5; D gene: -; clone size: -; V gene: TRBV4-3; CDR3 DNA: TGCGCCAGCAGCCTGAAGGGGGGGGCCCTGGAGACCCAGTACTTC; CDR3 protein: CASSLKGGALETQYF
J gene: TRBJ2-2; D gene: -; clone size: -; V gene: TRBV2; CDR3 DNA: TGTGCCAGCAGGGACACCCAGGTGAACACCGGGGAGCTGTTTTTT; CDR3 protein: CASRDTQVNTGELFF
J gene: TRBJ2-3; D gene: -; clone size: -; V gene: TRBV28; CDR3 DNA: TGTGCCAGCAGTTCGGGGGTTACGCAGTATTTT; CDR3 protein: CASSSGVTQYF
J gene: TRBJ2-7; D gene: -; clone size: -; V gene: TRBV7-9; CDR3 DNA: TGTGCCAGTGGGGTGGCAGGGGCGTACGAGCAGTACTTC; CDR3 protein: CASGVAGAYEQYF
J gene: TRBJ2-7; D gene: -; clone size: -; V gene: TRBV5-4; CDR3 DNA: TGTGCCAGCAGCTTGGATTTCTTCGGGCAGGAGGACCGCTACGAGCAGTACTTC; CDR3 protein: CASSLDFFGQEDRYEQYF
J gene: TRBJ1-4; D gene: TRBD1; clone size: -; V gene: TRBV6-1; CDR3 DNA: TGTGCCAGTCTAGGGGGGGACAGGGATTTGGAAAAACTGTTTTTT; CDR3 protein: CASLGGDRDLEKLFF
J gene: TRBJ1-1; D gene: -; clone size: -; V gene: TRBV6-4; CDR3 DNA: TGTGCCAGCAGTGAACGGGAGAACACTGAAGCTTTCTTT; CDR3 protein: CASSERENTEAFF
J gene: TRBJ1-1; D gene: -; clone size: -; V gene: TRBV19; CDR3 DNA: TGTGCCAGTATTGGGCAGTTGAACACTGAAGCTTTCTTT; CDR3 protein: CASIGQLNTEAFF
J gene: TRBJ2-7; D gene: -; clone size: few; V gene: TRBV28; CDR3 DNA: TGTGCCAGCAGGGCCGCCGGACTCCTCTACGAGCAGTACTTC; CDR3 protein: CASRAAGLLYEQYF
J gene: TRBJ1-2; D gene: TRBD1; clone size: -; V gene: TRBV29-1; CDR3 DNA: TGCAGCGTTGCGACAGGGGCAGGATCGTCCGGCTACACCTTC; CDR3 protein: CSVATGAGSSGYTF
J gene: TRBJ1-4; D gene: TRBD1; clone size: -; V gene: TRBV11-1; CDR3 DNA: TGTGCCAGCAGCCGGACAGGAACTAATGAAAAACTGTTTTTT; CDR3 protein: CASSRTGTNEKLFF
J gene: TRBJ1-2; D gene: -; clone size: -; V gene: TRBV7-9; CDR3 DNA: TGTGCCAGCAGCTTAGTTTTACCAGTTGGTTATGGCTACACCTTC; CDR3 protein: CASSLVLPVGYGYTF
J gene: TRBJ2-1; D gene: TRBD1; clone size: -; V gene: TRBV7-3; CDR3 DNA: TGTGCCAGCAGCTTTACAGGGGGCACCTACAATGAGCAGTTCTTC; CDR3 protein: CASSFTGGTYNEQFF
J gene: TRBJ2-5; D gene: -; clone size: -; V gene: TRBV9; CDR3 DNA: TGTGCCAGCAGCGTAATGGCGGGACCCCAAGAGACCCAGTACTTC; CDR3 protein: CASSVMAGPQETQYF